The entry below describes one TCR beta chain. The template was RNA from unsorted bulk tissue. Germline V lookup: CDR1 DFQATT, CDR2 SNEGSKA (reference sequence). The CDR3 has 15 residues. The library came from three nested PCR rounds adapted from ARM-PCR protocols. Each CDR3 protein is one row after TCRdb ran MiXCR on the multiplex PCR reads. Altogether over 130,000 distinct CDR3 sequences are present, approximately 66% being singletons, with the ten largest covering 15% to 20%. This entry comes from a study of tumor and adjacent non-tumor tissue in lung cancer. The overall study: The patients, 10 to 11 men and roughly 5 women, were about 31 to 76 with stage I to III disease.

J is TRBJ1-5 and V is TRBV20-1; a weak D match, TRBD1 (6 bases). The better agreement between TRBJ2-3 and the DNA end casts doubt on the J call. The sequence came from a man aged 60 to 75 with small cell lung cancer. Sequenced: lung tumor tissue. CDR3 residues: CSANGQYGLHQLQYF. The CDR3 DNA sequence: TGCAGTGCTAACGGACAGTATGGCCTGCATCAGCTCCAGTATTTT.